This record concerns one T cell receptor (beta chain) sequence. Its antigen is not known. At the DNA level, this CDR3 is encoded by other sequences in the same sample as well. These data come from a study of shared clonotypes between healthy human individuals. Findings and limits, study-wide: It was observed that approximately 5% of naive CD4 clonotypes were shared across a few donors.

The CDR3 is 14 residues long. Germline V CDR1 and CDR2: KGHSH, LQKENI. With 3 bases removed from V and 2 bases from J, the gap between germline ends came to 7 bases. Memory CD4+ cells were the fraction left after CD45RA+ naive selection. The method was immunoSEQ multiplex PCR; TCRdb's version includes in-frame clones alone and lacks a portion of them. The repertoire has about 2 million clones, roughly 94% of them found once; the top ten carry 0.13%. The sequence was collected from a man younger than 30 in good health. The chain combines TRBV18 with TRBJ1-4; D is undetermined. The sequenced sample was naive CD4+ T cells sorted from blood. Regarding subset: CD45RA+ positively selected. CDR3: CASSPVSTNEKLFF. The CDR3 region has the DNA TGTGCCAGCTCACCCGTGAGCACTAATGAAAAACTGTTTTTT.